This TCR beta chain was recovered during a study of cytomegalovirus exposure and HLA in healthy donors. Germline V gives CDR1 GTSNPN, CDR2 SVGIG (reference sequence). V trimming: 2 bases; J trimming: 9 bases; junction bases outside the gene matches: 10. CDR3 length: 14 amino acids. It was with 60 Vbeta and 13 Jbeta primers that the PCR ran. The table came from immunoSEQ multiplex PCR; TCRdb's copy has only in-frame clones and leaves some out. In the table there are about 40,000 clones, 60% to 70% of which are singletons. The material sequenced was PBMCs. The chain recombines TRBV30 with TRBJ2-5, with 9 bases fitting TRBD1. The TCR originated in a middle-aged man in good health and CMV-seronegative. In DNA form, the CDR3 reads TGTGCCTGGAGTCTACGGGACAGGGATGTGGCCCAGTACTTC. Protein product: CAWSLRDRDVAQYF.